This T cell receptor beta chain was recorded in a study of regulatory T cells in long-lasting Graves disease. Germline assignment: CDR1 SNHLY and CDR2 FYNNEI. Trimming removed 6 bases from V and 4 bases from J, with 13 bases in between. This CDR3 is 13 amino acids long. Libraries of TCR beta came from iRepertoire HTBI primers plus Arm-PCR of CDR3 regions. TCRdb recomputed calls from the multiplex PCR reads with MiXCR, one row per CDR3 protein. The repertoire holds 400,000 to 450,000 distinct CDR3 sequences, with about 20% as singletons. Time point indicated: persistent/refractory GD, antithyroid drugs over 5 years with positive TRAb. The TCR library was made from RNA extracted from PBMCs.

The sample was peripheral blood mononuclear cells (PBMCs), taken when the disease was refractory, from a patient treated with antithyroid drugs. This chain uses TRBV2 with TRBJ2-7; D not resolved. The source of this sequence is a female donor with Graves disease. In DNA form, the CDR3 reads TGTGCCAGCAGCGACGACCTGGATTACGAGCAGTACTTC. It yields the protein CASSDDLDYEQYF.